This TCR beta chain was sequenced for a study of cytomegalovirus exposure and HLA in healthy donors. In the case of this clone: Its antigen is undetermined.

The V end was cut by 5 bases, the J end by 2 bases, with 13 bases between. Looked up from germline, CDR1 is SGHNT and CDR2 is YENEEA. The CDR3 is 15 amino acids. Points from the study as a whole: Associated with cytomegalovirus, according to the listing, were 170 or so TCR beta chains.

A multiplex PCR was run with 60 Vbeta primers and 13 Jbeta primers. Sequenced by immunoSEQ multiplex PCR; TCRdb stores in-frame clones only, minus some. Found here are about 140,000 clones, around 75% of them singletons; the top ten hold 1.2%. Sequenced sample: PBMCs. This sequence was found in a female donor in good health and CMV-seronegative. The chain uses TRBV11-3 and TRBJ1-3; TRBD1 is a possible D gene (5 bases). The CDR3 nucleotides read TGTGCCAGCAGCCCCCAGGGTGGAGCTGGAAACACCATATATTTT. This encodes CASSPQGGAGNTIYF.